This TCR beta chain was obtained from a study of T-cell memory formation after mild COVID-19. 5'RACE, which relied on constant-segment primers, yielded TCR alpha and TCR beta cDNA libraries carrying sample barcodes and UMIs. TCRdb re-called the 5' RACE reads with MiXCR, one entry per CDR3 protein. The repertoire holds about 38,000 distinct CDR3 sequences, around 10% seen once, with around 28% in the top ten. Study-wide findings and caveats: Some SARS-CoV-2-responding clones were already detected in memory before infection. Mostly located in CM and EM were contracting CD4+ clones, with contracting CD8+ clones located in EMRA. A second wave of clones peaked on day 37, and their SARS-CoV-2 specificity went unconfirmed.

As regards this clonotype: Its antigen is currently unknown.

This CDR3 spans 13 amino acids. V was cut by 8 bases and J by 2 bases, with 12 bases left in between. Germline assignment: CDR1 SGHVS and CDR2 FNYEAQ. This receptor was taken from a man aged 18 to 30 who had mild COVID-19 (a few samples of this study predate the infection). Cell type and time point are not known. The genes are TRBV7-6 and TRBJ2-5; D is perhaps TRBD2 (5 bases). Sequencing was performed on PBMCs or a T cell subset sorted from them (not recorded which). CDR3 sequence reads: CASRPDFQETQYF. The CDR3 coding sequence is TGTGCCAGCCGACCGGACTTTCAAGAGACCCAGTACTTC.